A single sample is the source of the 22 T cell receptor beta chains below, sequenced in a study of blood T cell repertoires in COVID-19. Repertoires were generated with immunoSEQ multiplex PCR, while TCRdb's copy carries only in-frame clones and drops some. There are under 450,000 clones in the sample; around 88% occur only once, and around 12% lies in the top ten. The sequencing sample was made of peripheral blood. These receptors were collected from a woman between 50 and 59 years old with COVID-19, enrolled during active disease.

The chain carries TRBV27 and TRBJ2-3, with no clear D. Trimming removed 5 bases at V and 5 bases at J, with 11 bases between. This CDR3 contains 13 residues. The germline gives CDR1 MNHEY, CDR2 SMNVEV (reference sequence). CDR3 sequence (DNA): TGTGCCAGCAGTACTACGTACTTAGATACGCAGTATTTT. Translation gives CASSTTYLDTQYF.

CDR3 DNA sequence: TGTGCCAGCAGCCCGCTTCGGGGGGCGACTGAAGCTTTCTTT. It yields the protein CASSPLRGATEAFF. V gene TRBV11-3 combines with J gene TRBJ1-1; D is possibly TRBD1 (6 bases). V lost 5 bases to trimming and J lost 5 bases, with 15 bases between them. Looked up from germline, CDR1 is SGHNT and CDR2 is YENEEA. The CDR3 extends over 14 amino acids.

This rearrangement joins TRBV7-6 to TRBJ2-2, with 14 bases aligning to TRBD2. Germline CDR1 and CDR2: SGHVS and FNYEAQ. The CDR3 extends over 16 amino acids. J lost 5 bases, V lost 4 bases, and 3 bases had no gene match. The CDR3 is CASSSGLAGGTGELFF. DNA of the CDR3: TGTGCCAGCAGCTCTGGACTAGCGGGGGGTACCGGGGAGCTGTTTTTT.

This clone was seen just once. The chain couples TRBV14 to TRBJ1-2, with 8 bases fitting TRBD1. Germline V gene data show CDR1 as SGHDN and CDR2 as FVKESK. This CDR3 region has 17 residues. The V gene end was trimmed by 3 bases and the J gene end by 6 bases; junction bases not matched to a gene: 15. The CDR3 protein is CASSQTDRGPTIDGYTF. CDR3 in DNA: TGTGCCAGCAGCCAGACCGACAGGGGACCGACTATAGATGGCTACACCTTC.

This rearrangement joins TRBV2 to TRBJ1-6; D gene unclear. The CDR3 length is 15 residues. The germline V gene has CDR1 SNHLY and CDR2 FYNNEI. The V end lost 8 bases, the J end lost 9 bases, and 20 bases lay between the germline ends. The CDR3: CASLGVRVLISPLHF. CDR3 coding DNA: TGTGCCAGCTTGGGCGTGCGTGTACTGATTTCACCCCTCCACTTT.

The chain carries TRBV4-2 and TRBJ2-7; a weak D match, TRBD1 (6 bases). Germline V gives CDR1 LGHNA, CDR2 YNFKEQ. The length of the CDR3 is 15 residues. Trimming left V 4 bases short and J 0 bases short, with 13 bases between. CDR3 region: CASSLIDRSSYEQYF. The CDR3, as DNA: TGTGCCAGCAGCCTGATCGACAGGAGCTCCTACGAGCAGTACTTC.

This rearrangement joins TRBV3-1 (or the pseudogene TRBV3-2) to TRBJ2-1; 13 nucleotides match TRBD2. V dropped 8 bases and J dropped 7; count of bases not matched to a gene: 8. Germline CDR1 and CDR2: LGHDT and YNNKEL (reference sequence). The CDR3 is made up of 15 amino acids. The CDR3 nucleotides read TGTGCCAGCCAAAGGACTAGCGGGGGCCTTAATGAGCAGTTCTTC. This codes for CASQRTSGGLNEQFF.

This clone was recorded once. V usage is TRBV28 and J usage is TRBJ2-7; TRBD1 matches 9 bases. This CDR3 has 15 residues. V was pared by 6 bases and J by 2 bases, with 8 bases of the junction left unmatched. The germline V gene encodes CDR1 MDHEN and CDR2 SYDVKM. The CDR3 region has the DNA TGTGCCAGCAGCCTGGACAGGGGTCTTCCCTACGAGCAGTACTTC. Its protein is CASSLDRGLPYEQYF.

The chain uses TRBV10-1 and TRBJ2-1, with TRBD1 matching over 7 bases. The CDR3 extends over 12 amino acids. Germline V lookup: CDR1 WNHNN, CDR2 SYGVQD (reference sequence). V dropped 2 bases and J dropped 12; count of bases not matched to a gene: 4. The CDR3 here is CASSEPNRGQFF. In DNA, the CDR3 is TGCGCCAGCAGTGAGCCCAACAGGGGGCAGTTCTTC.

This chain joins TRBV13 and TRBJ2-7; D unresolved. Trimming took off 5 bases at V and 1 base at J, with 9 bases between the two ends. Germline lookup yields CDR1 PRHDT and CDR2 FYEKMQ (reference sequence). The CDR3 runs to 13 residues. CDR3 loop: CASSGQRSYEQYF. The CDR3 coding sequence is TGTGCCAGCAGCGGGCAACGGTCCTACGAGCAGTACTTC.

V usage is TRBV3-1 (or the pseudogene TRBV3-2) and J usage is TRBJ1-6; possibly TRBD1 for D (6 bases). With 4 bases removed from V and 10 bases from J, the gap between germline ends came to 17 bases. The CDR3 sequence is 15 residues long. The V gene's germline CDR1 is LGHDT and CDR2 YNNKEL (reference sequence). In DNA, the CDR3 is TGTGCCAGCAGCCCGATGGACAGTCCGGGATCACCCCTCCACTTT. It yields the protein CASSPMDSPGSPLHF.

V is TRBV3-1 (or the pseudogene TRBV3-2) and J is TRBJ1-1, with D possibly matching TRBD1 (6 bases). CDR1 LGHDT and CDR2 YNNKEL come from the germline V gene (reference sequence). Trimming took 4 bases from V and 1 from J, leaving 16 bases between them. This CDR3 has 16 amino acids. The CDR3 bases are TGTGCCAGCAGCCGCGGGGGGGGCGCCGGGAACACTGAAGCTTTCTTT. Its protein is CASSRGGGAGNTEAFF.

The genes are TRBV5-1 and TRBJ1-5, with 8 bases that match TRBD1. Losses at the gene ends were 2 bases for V and 7 bases for J; bases not matched to a gene: 8. Germline V gene data show CDR1 as SGHRS and CDR2 as YFSETQ. The CDR3 is 15 amino acids. The CDR3 DNA follows: TGCGCCAGCAGCTTTTTAGACAGGGGTGGACAGCCCCAGCATTTT. It yields the protein CASSFLDRGGQPQHF.

CDR3 residues: CASSPELPSQETQYF. DNA of the CDR3: TGTGCCAGCAGCCCCGAACTCCCCTCACAAGAGACCCAGTACTTC. V usage is TRBV3-1 (or the pseudogene TRBV3-2) and J usage is TRBJ2-5; D uncertain. Per germline, CDR1 LGHDT and CDR2 YNNKEL (reference sequence). V was clipped by 4 bases and J by 2 bases, with 14 bases between them. The CDR3 covers 15 residues.

This chain links TRBV6-6 with TRBJ1-1, with TRBD1 as a possible D gene (6 bases). The V end lost 8 bases, the J end lost 1 base, and 11 bases lay between the germline ends. Germline assignment: CDR1 MNHNY and CDR2 SVGAGI (reference sequence). The CDR3 contains 13 residues. CDR3 sequence: CASRRGGNTEAFF. The CDR3 coding sequence is TGTGCCAGCCGAAGGGGGGGGAACACTGAAGCTTTCTTT.

The chain couples TRBV7-9 to TRBJ1-5; D perhaps matches TRBD1 (5 bases). CDR1 SEHNR and CDR2 FQNEAQ come from the germline V gene (reference sequence). CDR3 length equals 14 residues. V was trimmed by 0 bases and J by 5 bases, leaving 8 bases between them. The DNA of the CDR3 is TGTGCCAGCAGCTTAGCAGGGGTCGATCAGCCCCAGCATTTT. This sequence encodes CASSLAGVDQPQHF.

The rearrangement links TRBV4-1 to TRBJ1-2, with D unclear. The CDR3 totals 16 residues. V was clipped by 1 base and J by 1 base, with 13 bases between them. Germline V gene sequence: CDR1 MGHRA, CDR2 YSYEKL. The CDR3 loop reads CASSQVLGSFNYGYTF. DNA of the CDR3: TGCGCCAGCAGCCAAGTGCTAGGTTCCTTTAACTATGGCTACACCTTC.

This clone was seen just once. This chain links TRBV7-2 with TRBJ2-3; 7 bases fit TRBD2. Germline V CDR1 and CDR2: SGHTA, FQGNSA. The CDR3 is 15 amino acids. V trimming: 2 bases; J trimming: 4 bases; junction bases outside the gene matches: 6. The CDR3 loop is CASSLPGTISDTQYF. The CDR3 DNA reads as TGTGCCAGCAGCTTACCTGGGACTATTTCAGATACGCAGTATTTT. The whole variable domain, filled in from reference TRBV7-2 and TRBJ2-3, reads GAGVSQSPSNKVTEKGKDVELRCDPISGHTALYWYRQSLGQGLEFLIYFQGNSAPDKSGLPSDRFSAERTGGSVSTLTIQRTQQEDSAVYLCASSLPGTISDTQYFGPGTRLTVL.

This clone was observed a handful of times. CDR3 DNA sequence: TGTGCCAGCAGTTACAGTCAGCCCCAGCATTTT. This gives the protein CASSYSQPQHF. The chain has TRBV2 and TRBJ1-5; D is unresolved. Deletions cut 5 bases from V and 6 bases from J, with 5 bases between. Germline-derived CDR1 and CDR2 are SNHLY and FYNNEI. The CDR3 covers 11 residues.

V is TRBV28 and J is TRBJ1-6, with 8 bases that match TRBD1. The CDR3 length is 13 residues. V gave up 10 bases and J gave up 9 bases; unmatched junction bases: 8. The germline CDR1 and CDR2 sequences are MDHEN and SYDVKM. This CDR3 reads CATQQGGVSPLHF. As DNA, the CDR3 is TGTGCCACCCAACAGGGGGGAGTTTCACCCCTCCACTTT.

The chain employs TRBV5-1 and TRBJ2-1; D not resolved. The ends were cut back, 3 bases at V and 5 bases at J, with 9 bases in the middle. CDR3 length: 13 residues. The germline gives CDR1 SGHRS, CDR2 YFSETQ. The CDR3 DNA sequence: TGCGCCAGCAGCTACTATATCAACAATGAGCAGTTCTTC. It codes for CASSYYINNEQFF. The complete variable domain, with remaining parts taken from reference TRBV5-1 and TRBJ2-1, reads KAGVTQTPRYLIKTRGQQVTLSCSPISGHRSVSWYQQTPGQGLQFLFEYFSETQRNKGNFPGRFSGRQFSNSRSEMNVSTLELGDSALYLCASSYYINNEQFFGPGTRLTVL.

V is TRBV11-2 and J is TRBJ2-1; 7 bases fit TRBD1. V shed 5 bases, J shed 2 bases, and the junction held 6 bases outside the gene matches. Germline V lookup: CDR1 SGHAT, CDR2 FQNNGV. The CDR3 length is 15 residues. DNA for the CDR3: TGTGCCAGCAGCCACGGGCAGGGGGCCTACAATGAGCAGTTCTTC. This encodes CASSHGQGAYNEQFF.